These 12 T cell receptor beta chains were sequenced from one sample in a study of shared T cell receptors in the human thymus. TCRdb keeps only in-frame clones here, not all; method: immunoSEQ multiplex PCR. The repertoire consists of approximately 730,000 clones, with 70% to 90% occurring once and the leading ten covering roughly 0.01%. These data are also associated with another study on human thymus T cells.

The sequenced material came from thymocytes. The receptors shown here come from a girl in the first two years of life with a congenital heart defect.

The chain joins TRBV29-1 to TRBJ2-1; TRBD2 agrees at 7 bases. Losses at the gene ends were 5 bases for V and 8 bases for J; bases not matched to a gene: 12. The CDR3 spans 14 residues. Germline-derived CDR1 and CDR2 are SQVTM and ANQGSEA. CDR3 coding DNA: TGCAGCGTTTCCCGGGGGGTCCAGTGCGATGAGCAGTTCTTC. Protein product: CSVSRGVQCDEQFF.

The chain carries TRBV7-9 and TRBJ1-1, with D possibly matching TRBD1 (5 bases). Trimming left V 0 bases short and J 4 bases short, with 12 bases between. This CDR3 spans 15 amino acids. The germline gives CDR1 SEHNR, CDR2 FQNEAQ (reference sequence). The CDR3 sequence is CASSLAGRVGTEAFF. CDR3 nucleotides: TGTGCCAGCAGCTTAGCCGGCAGGGTGGGCACTGAAGCTTTCTTT.

This chain connects TRBV7-2 to TRBJ2-1; D is undetermined. The germline gives CDR1 SGHTA, CDR2 FQGNSA. This CDR3 spans 16 amino acids. V lost 5 bases and J lost 8, with 22 bases in between. The CDR3 is CASSPRPTLRGYEQFF. The CDR3 nucleotides read TGTGCCAGCAGCCCCCGGCCCACTTTGCGAGGCTATGAGCAGTTCTTC.

Comments on this clone: A read error may produce the germline difference seen at one junction end. The rearrangement joins TRBV25-1 to TRBJ1-1; D not certain. Germline lookup yields CDR1 MGHDK and CDR2 SYGVNS. The CDR3 extends over 16 amino acids. The CDR3: CASSEFSNGMNTEDFF. In DNA, the CDR3 is TGTGCCAGCAGTGAATTTAGCAACGGCATGAACACTGAAGATTTCTTT.

This chain uses TRBV10-3 with TRBJ1-1; weak D call: TRBD1 (6 bases). The germline V gene encodes CDR1 ENHRY and CDR2 SYGVKD. V lost 4 bases to trimming and J lost 1 base, with 16 bases between them. This CDR3 has 16 residues. Here the CDR3 reads CAISAPATGKNTEAFF. Here the CDR3 DNA reads TGTGCCATCAGTGCCCCCGCTACAGGGAAGAACACTGAAGCTTTCTTT.

This clone has just a few counts. This rearrangement joins TRBV15 to TRBJ1-1, with a tentative D call TRBD1 (5 bases). This CDR3 is 17 amino acids long. Germline CDR1 and CDR2: LNHNV and YYDKDF (reference sequence). The V end was cut by 1 base, the J end by 5 bases, with 20 bases between. The CDR3 sequence is CATSRVDLGAAGTEAFF. The CDR3 DNA sequence: TGTGCCACCAGCAGAGTAGACCTCGGGGCAGCGGGGACTGAAGCTTTCTTT.

This clone was detected a few times. V and J are TRBV6-5 and TRBJ1-5, with D possibly TRBD1 on 5 matching bases. Trimming cost V 3 bases and J 9 bases, with 18 bases left between them. In germline, CDR1 is MNHEY, CDR2 SVGAGI. This CDR3 region has 15 residues. The chain's CDR3 is CASSYTRDGGRPQHF. Here the CDR3 DNA reads TGTGCCAGCAGTTATACTCGGGACGGGGGAAGGCCCCAGCATTTT.

The J gene is TRBJ1-1, the V gene TRBV7-3; D perhaps matches TRBD1 (6 bases). CDR1 SGHTA and CDR2 FQGTGA come from the germline V gene. The CDR3 is 18 amino acids. The V end lost 5 bases, the J end lost 3 bases, and 25 bases lay between the germline ends. The CDR3 spells CASSVPGTLSPGHTEAFF. The CDR3 region has the DNA TGTGCCAGCAGCGTACCCGGGACACTATCCCCCGGCCACACTGAAGCTTTCTTT. Variable domain in full (rest from reference TRBV7-3 and TRBJ1-1): GAGVSQTPSNKVTEKGKYVELRCDPISGHTALYWYRQSLGQGPEFLIYFQGTGAADDSGLPNDRFFAVRPEGSVSTLKIQRTERGDSAVYLCASSVPGTLSPGHTEAFFGQGTRLTVV.

J is TRBJ2-6 and V is TRBV11-2, with 11 nucleotides matching TRBD1. V shed 3 bases and J 3 bases; nucleotides not matched to a gene: 10. CDR3 length: 19 amino acids. The V gene's germline CDR1 is SGHAT and CDR2 FQNNGV. The CDR3, as DNA: TGTGCCAGCAGCTTGCGACCGGGACAGGGGGTGTTTGGGGCCAACGTCCTGACTTTC. It translates to CASSLRPGQGVFGANVLTF.

This clone was seen a handful of times. The J gene is TRBJ1-2, the V gene TRBV15, with 10 nucleotides matching TRBD1. Trimming cost V 3 bases and J 6 bases; bases outside gene matches: 16. Germline V gene lookup returns CDR1 LNHNV and CDR2 YYDKDF (reference sequence). CDR3 size: 18 residues. CDR3 sequence: CATSRSWDRGRTINGYTF. CDR3 sequence (DNA): TGTGCCACCAGCAGGAGTTGGGACAGGGGACGCACGATTAATGGCTACACCTTC.

The chain employs TRBV5-1 and TRBJ2-3; 8 bases agree with TRBD2. Germline assignment: CDR1 SGHRS and CDR2 YFSETQ. The CDR3 length is 16 residues. V was clipped by 1 base and J by 2 bases; unmatched bases: 6. The CDR3 region is CASSLRRGASTDTQYF. The CDR3 nucleotides are TGCGCCAGCAGCTTGAGGCGGGGGGCTTCCACAGATACGCAGTATTTT.

This chain connects TRBV5-1 to TRBJ2-1; D might be TRBD2 (6 bases). V was cut by 3 bases and J by 5 bases, with 15 bases left in between. The CDR3 contains 15 residues. CDR1 SGHRS and CDR2 YFSETQ come from the germline V gene. CDR3 region: CASSSGSGENNEQFF. For the CDR3, the DNA is TGCGCCAGCAGCTCCGGATCGGGAGAAAACAATGAGCAGTTCTTC.